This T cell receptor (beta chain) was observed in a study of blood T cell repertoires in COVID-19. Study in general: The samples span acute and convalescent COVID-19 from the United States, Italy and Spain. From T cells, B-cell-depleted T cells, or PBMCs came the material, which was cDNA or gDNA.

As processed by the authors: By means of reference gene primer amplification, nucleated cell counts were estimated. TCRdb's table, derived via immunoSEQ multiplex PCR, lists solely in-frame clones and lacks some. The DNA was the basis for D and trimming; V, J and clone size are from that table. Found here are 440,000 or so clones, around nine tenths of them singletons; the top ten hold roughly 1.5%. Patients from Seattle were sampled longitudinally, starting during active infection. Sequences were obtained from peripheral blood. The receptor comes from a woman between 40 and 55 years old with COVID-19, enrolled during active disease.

In DNA form, the CDR3 reads TGTGCCAGCAGCTACGGTTCGCTAGCCAAAAACATTCAGTACTTC. Its translation: CASSYGSLAKNIQYF. The gene calls are TRBV28 and TRBJ2-4, with no clear D. The CDR3 extends over 15 amino acids. Between the trimmed V and J ends, which lost 6 bases and 0 bases, there was a span of 12 bases. Germline CDR1 and CDR2: MDHEN and SYDVKM.